This T cell receptor beta chain was sequenced during a study of T-cell memory formation after mild COVID-19. This CDR3 contains 12 residues. The ends lost 5 bases at V and 11 bases at J; junction bases unmatched: 8. Germline assignment: CDR1 MNHEY and CDR2 SMNVEV (reference sequence). Study observations and caveats: Chiefly within CM and EM were the contracting CD4+ clones; CD8+ ones were within EMRA. Memory cells collected pre-infection included some clones that later responded, suggesting cross-reactive memory joined.

Notes on this clonotype: The target antigen is unknown.

TCRdb used MiXCR to reprocess the 5' RACE reads, holding one entry per CDR3 protein. The data show 200,000 to 300,000 distinct CDR3 sequences, about a sixth seen once. The sequencing input was PBMCs or a T cell subset sorted from them (not recorded which). V is TRBV27 and J is TRBJ1-2; 7 bases fit TRBD1. The TCR comes from a man younger than 35 who had mild COVID-19 (a few samples of this study predate the infection). Cell type and time point are not known. In nucleotides, the CDR3 is TGTGCCAGCAGTCCAACAGGGGTGCGATACACCTTC. It specifies CASSPTGVRYTF.